Listed below are T cell receptor beta chains from one sample, sequenced in a study of blood T cell repertoires in COVID-19. Sequenced by immunoSEQ multiplex PCR; TCRdb stores in-frame clones only, minus some. The sample lists 200,000 to 250,000 clones; about 82% were seen once. What was sequenced was PBMCs or T cells enriched from blood (not recorded which). Receptor source: a woman aged 50 to 60 who had recovered from COVID-19. Each CDR3 is given with its conserved first and last residue. The D gene is left open where the match is weak. Part of the rows lack a size; the others show once, few, many or a class for expanded clones.

TRBV7-2	TRBD1	13	TRBJ2-7	.	CASSTTGGYEQYF	TGTGCCAGCAGTACAACAGGGGGCTACGAGCAGTACTTC
TRBV6-5	.	15	TRBJ2-1	.	CASSPAGAGGNEQFF	TGTGCCAGCAGTCCTGCGGGGGCCGGAGGGAATGAGCAGTTCTTC
TRBV3-1/TRBV3-2	TRBD1	16	TRBJ1-5	.	CASSRTKDRGDQPQHF	TGTGCCAGCAGCCGCACAAAAGACAGGGGGGACCAGCCCCAGCATTTT
TRBV12-1	.	19	TRBJ2-1	few	CASSSYTTFREIAHNEQFF	TGTGCCAGCAGCTCGTATACAACTTTCCGGGAGATAGCCCACAATGAGCAGTTCTTC
TRBV4-2	.	16	TRBJ1-3	few	CASSQGSGTSGNTIYF	TGTGCCAGCAGCCAAGGATCGGGTACCTCTGGAAACACCATATATTTT
TRBV12-3/TRBV12-4	TRBD1	13	TRBJ1-1	.	CASRGTANTEAFF	TGTGCCAGCAGGGGGACAGCGAACACTGAAGCTTTCTTT
TRBV10-3	TRBD1	12	TRBJ1-2	.	CAIRQGDYGYTF	TGTGCCATCAGACAGGGGGACTATGGCTACACCTTC
TRBV4-3	.	16	TRBJ2-2	.	CASSQDWGANTGELFF	TGCGCCAGCAGCCAAGATTGGGGGGCGAACACCGGGGAGCTGTTTTTT
TRBV28	.	12	TRBJ1-6	once	CASRPQSGLLHF	TGTGCCAGCAGGCCCCAGAGTGGGCTCCTCCACTTT
TRBV5-1	.	14	TRBJ2-3	.	CASSLEGLSDTQYF	TGCGCCAGCAGCTTGGAGGGACTCTCAGATACGCAGTATTTT
TRBV4-2	.	14	TRBJ1-3	.	CASGMGGGGNTIYF	TGTGCCAGCGGCATGGGAGGGGGTGGAAACACCATATATTTT
TRBV7-3	.	14	TRBJ2-2	.	CASSPRRDTGELFF	TGTGCCAGCAGCCCGCGGCGGGACACCGGGGAGCTGTTTTTT
TRBV7-3	.	16	TRBJ2-1	.	CASSPAAGSSYNEQFF	TGTGCCAGCAGCCCGGCAGCGGGTAGCTCCTACAATGAGCAGTTCTTC
TRBV28	TRBD1	14	TRBJ2-1	.	CASRTGGAYNEQFF	TGTGCCAGCAGGACAGGGGGCGCCTACAATGAGCAGTTCTTC
TRBV4-2	.	14	TRBJ1-4	.	CASRDRGQGEKLFF	TGTGCCAGCAGGGACCGGGGACAAGGTGAAAAACTGTTTTTT
TRBV2	.	12	TRBJ1-1	.	CASSRENTEAFF	TGTGCCAGCAGTCGGGAGAACACTGAAGCTTTCTTT
TRBV6-4	TRBD1	15	TRBJ1-1	.	CASRPQGMANTEAFF	TGTGCCAGCAGGCCACAGGGGATGGCGAACACTGAAGCTTTCTTT
TRBV6-2/TRBV6-3	TRBD1	15	TRBJ1-2	.	CASSSPGQGRNGYTF	TGTGCCAGCAGTTCGCCGGGACAGGGGAGGAATGGCTACACCTTC
TRBV30	TRBD1	13	TRBJ2-7	.	CAWAPGQTYEQYF	TGTGCCTGGGCCCCGGGACAGACCTACGAGCAGTACTTC
TRBV6-1	TRBD2	16	TRBJ2-5	.	CASSVYSGTIQETQYF	TGTGCCAGCAGTGTCTATAGCGGGACTATCCAAGAGACCCAGTACTTC
TRBV29-1	.	14	TRBJ2-7	.	CSVDGSGQGYEQYF	TGCAGCGTTGACGGGTCGGGCCAGGGCTACGAGCAGTACTTC
TRBV7-8	TRBD1	17	TRBJ2-1	.	CASSPRRDRASYNEQFF	TGTGCCAGCAGCCCCCGACGGGACAGGGCTTCCTACAATGAGCAGTTCTTC
TRBV28	.	13	TRBJ1-5	.	CASSPVRNQPQHF	TGTGCCAGCAGCCCAGTCAGAAATCAGCCCCAGCATTTT
TRBV7-9	TRBD1	16	TRBJ2-2	.	CASSAGTGVRTGELFF	TGTGCCAGCAGCGCCGGGACAGGGGTTCGGACCGGGGAGCTGTTTTTT
TRBV5-6	.	12	TRBJ2-5	many	CASSLAEMAQYF	TGTGCCAGCAGCTTGGCGGAGATGGCCCAGTACTTC
TRBV25-1	TRBD2	15	TRBJ2-1	.	CASSGTSGLFGEQFF	TGTGCCAGCAGTGGAACTAGCGGGTTGTTCGGGGAGCAGTTCTTC
TRBV3-1/TRBV3-2	.	14	TRBJ2-7	.	CASSQDPRGYEQYF	TGTGCCAGCAGCCAAGATCCTCGGGGCTACGAGCAGTACTTC
TRBV6-5	.	15	TRBJ1-1	few	CASSYSGHTNTEAFF	TGTGCCAGCAGTTACTCGGGACACACGAACACTGAAGCTTTCTTT
TRBV6-5	TRBD1	16	TRBJ1-2	.	CASSYEPTGEIYGYTF	TGTGCCAGCAGTTACGAACCAACAGGGGAGATTTATGGCTACACCTTC
TRBV19	TRBD1	16	TRBJ1-5	.	CASSQPDRGSNQPQHF	TGTGCCAGTAGTCAGCCCGACAGGGGTTCGAATCAGCCCCAGCATTTT
TRBV7-2	.	15	TRBJ2-1	.	CASSLEAGGYNEQFF	TGTGCCAGCAGCTTAGAAGCAGGGGGGTACAATGAGCAGTTCTTC
TRBV30	TRBD1	13	TRBJ1-5	few	CAWSEDRGQPQHF	TGTGCCTGGAGTGAGGACAGGGGCCAGCCCCAGCATTTT
TRBV30	.	17	TRBJ1-2	.	CAWTQMPRSHPWNGYTF	TGTGCCTGGACGCAGATGCCGAGGAGCCACCCTTGGAATGGCTACACCTTC
TRBV7-2	TRBD1	14	TRBJ1-4	once	CASSPGQPNEKLFF	TGTGCCAGCAGCCCGGGACAGCCTAATGAAAAACTGTTTTTT
TRBV7-9	.	15	TRBJ1-2	.	CASSPSDSYNYGYTF	TGTGCCAGCAGCCCCTCGGACAGTTATAACTATGGCTACACCTTC
TRBV4-1	.	13	TRBJ1-1	.	CASSQRGNTEAFF	TGCGCCAGCAGCCAACGAGGAAACACTGAAGCTTTCTTT
TRBV21-1	.	15	TRBJ1-5	once	CASSKVGRANQPQHF	TGTGCCAGCAGCAAAGTGGGCAGGGCCAATCAGCCCCAGCATTTT
TRBV3-1/TRBV3-2	TRBD2	16	TRBJ2-5	once	CASSQDGGGVGETQYF	TGTGCCAGCAGCCAAGATGGCGGGGGGGTTGGAGAGACCCAGTACTTC
TRBV7-8	TRBD1	16	TRBJ2-7	.	CASSPRGTGGGYEQYF	TGTGCCAGCAGCCCCAGGGGGACAGGGGGCGGCTACGAGCAGTACTTC
TRBV3-1/TRBV3-2	.	14	TRBJ1-2	.	CASSQDNGGRGYTF	TGTGCCAGCAGCCAAGATAACGGGGGACGAGGCTACACCTTC
TRBV28	.	12	TRBJ1-2	few	CASNRRLYGYTF	TGTGCCAGCAACCGGCGACTCTATGGCTACACCTTC
TRBV29-1	.	13	TRBJ1-1	.	CSVADSMNTEAFF	TGCAGCGTCGCGGACAGTATGAACACTGAAGCTTTCTTT
TRBV5-1	TRBD2	18	TRBJ2-1	.	CASSSGLAGGSSYNEQFF	TGCGCCAGCAGCTCGGGACTAGCGGGAGGAAGCTCCTACAATGAGCAGTTCTTC
TRBV11-1	.	13	TRBJ2-1	once	CASSFQGYNEQFF	TGTGCCAGCAGCTTTCAGGGGTACAATGAGCAGTTCTTC
TRBV7-3	.	13	TRBJ1-3	.	CASSLSAGNTIYF	TGTGCCAGCAGCCTTAGCGCCGGAAACACCATATATTTT
TRBV29-1	.	12	TRBJ1-2	.	CSASVSNYGYTF	TGCAGCGCCTCAGTCTCCAACTATGGCTACACCTTC